This T cell receptor beta chain was captured in a study of cytotoxic CD8 clonotypes in ibrutinib-treated CLL. V lost 6 bases and J lost 8, with 16 bases in between. The CDR3 has 13 amino acids. The germline gives CDR1 MDHEN, CDR2 SYDVKM. Profiled with immunoSEQ multiplex PCR; TCRdb holds only in-frame clones, not every one. Here the sample spans 150,000 to 200,000 clones, about 72% being singletons. The TCR comes from a human donor with chronic lymphocytic leukemia. The genes are TRBV28 and TRBJ1-2; tentatively, D is TRBD1 (5 bases). The source was PBMCs, collected after 24 months of ibrutinib treatment. For the CDR3, the DNA is TGTGCCAGCAGGGAGGGGACGGGAGACGGCTACACCTTC. Its translation is CASREGTGDGYTF.